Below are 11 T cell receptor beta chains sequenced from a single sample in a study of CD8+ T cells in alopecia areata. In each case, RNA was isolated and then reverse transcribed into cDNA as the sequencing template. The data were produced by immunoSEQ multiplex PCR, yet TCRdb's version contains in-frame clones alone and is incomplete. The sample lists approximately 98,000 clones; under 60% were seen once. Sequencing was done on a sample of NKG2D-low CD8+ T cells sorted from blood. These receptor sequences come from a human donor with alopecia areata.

CDR3 residues: CASSLTGEANYGYTF. In DNA, the CDR3 is TGTGCCAGCAGTCTAACCGGGGAAGCTAACTATGGCTACACCTTC. This chain uses TRBV6-1 with TRBJ1-2; unclear D gene. The CDR3 extends over 15 amino acids. V was shortened by 5 bases and J by 0 bases, with 13 bases between the two germline ends. Germline V gene lookup returns CDR1 MNHNS and CDR2 SASEGT.

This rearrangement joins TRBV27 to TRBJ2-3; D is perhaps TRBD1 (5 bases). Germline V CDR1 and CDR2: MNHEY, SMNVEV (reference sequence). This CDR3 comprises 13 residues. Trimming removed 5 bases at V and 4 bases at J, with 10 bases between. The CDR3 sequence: CASSPSGSDTQYF. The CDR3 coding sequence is TGTGCCAGCAGTCCATCAGGGTCAGATACGCAGTATTTT.

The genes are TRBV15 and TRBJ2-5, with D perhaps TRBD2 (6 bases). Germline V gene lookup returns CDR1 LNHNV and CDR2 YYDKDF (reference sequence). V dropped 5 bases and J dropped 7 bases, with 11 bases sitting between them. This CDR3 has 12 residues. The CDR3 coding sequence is TGTGCCACCAGCGGTCTGGAGGGGACCCAGTACTTC. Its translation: CATSGLEGTQYF. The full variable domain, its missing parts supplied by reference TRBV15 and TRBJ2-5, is DAMVIQNPRYQVTQFGKPVTLSCSQTLNHNVMYWYQQKSSQAPKLLFHYYDKDFNNEADTPDNFQSRRPNTSFCFLDIRSPGLGDTAMYLCATSGLEGTQYFGPGTRLLVL.

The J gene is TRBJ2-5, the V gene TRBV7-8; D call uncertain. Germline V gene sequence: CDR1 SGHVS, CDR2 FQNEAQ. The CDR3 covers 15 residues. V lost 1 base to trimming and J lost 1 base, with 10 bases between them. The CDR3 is CASSLVGGTQETQYF. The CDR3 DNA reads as TGTGCCAGCAGCTTAGTAGGCGGAACCCAAGAGACCCAGTACTTC.

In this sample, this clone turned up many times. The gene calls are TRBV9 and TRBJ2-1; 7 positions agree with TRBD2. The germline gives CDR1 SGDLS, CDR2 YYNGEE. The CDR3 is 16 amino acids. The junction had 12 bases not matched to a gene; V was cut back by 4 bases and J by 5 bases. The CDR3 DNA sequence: TGTGCCAGCAGCTTCTCGCGAGGGAGGGTGGACAATGAGCAGTTCTTC. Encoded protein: CASSFSRGRVDNEQFF.

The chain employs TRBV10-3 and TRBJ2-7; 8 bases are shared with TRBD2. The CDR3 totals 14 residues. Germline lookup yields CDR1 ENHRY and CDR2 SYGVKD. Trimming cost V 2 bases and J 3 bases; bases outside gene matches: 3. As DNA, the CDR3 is TGTGCCATCAGTGAGGGGCTAGCGGGCTACGAGCAGTACTTC. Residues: CAISEGLAGYEQYF.

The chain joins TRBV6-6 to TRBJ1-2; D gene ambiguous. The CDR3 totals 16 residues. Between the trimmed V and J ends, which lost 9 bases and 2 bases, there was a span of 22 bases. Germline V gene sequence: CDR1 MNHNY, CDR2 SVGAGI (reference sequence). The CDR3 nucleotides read TGTGCCAGTTATAACAAGGAGGGTAGGACCAACTATGGCTACACCTTC. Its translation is CASYNKEGRTNYGYTF.

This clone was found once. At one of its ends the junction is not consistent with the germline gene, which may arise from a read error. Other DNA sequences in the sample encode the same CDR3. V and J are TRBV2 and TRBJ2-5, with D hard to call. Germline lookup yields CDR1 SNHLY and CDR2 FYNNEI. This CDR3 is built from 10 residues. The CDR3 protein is CASSEETQYF. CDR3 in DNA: TGTGCCAGCAGCGAAGAGACCCAGTACTTC.

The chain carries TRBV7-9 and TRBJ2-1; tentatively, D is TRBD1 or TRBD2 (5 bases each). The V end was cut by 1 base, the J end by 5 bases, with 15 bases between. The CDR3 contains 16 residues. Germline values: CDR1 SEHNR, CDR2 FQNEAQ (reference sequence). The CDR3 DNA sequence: TGTGCCAGCAGCTTAGTTCAAGGGGACCCAAACAATGAGCAGTTCTTC. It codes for CASSLVQGDPNNEQFF.

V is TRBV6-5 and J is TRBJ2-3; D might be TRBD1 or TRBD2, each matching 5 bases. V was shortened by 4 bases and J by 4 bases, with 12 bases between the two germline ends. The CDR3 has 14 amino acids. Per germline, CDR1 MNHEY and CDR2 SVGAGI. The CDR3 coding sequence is TGTGCCAGCAGTTGGGGACGAGGCTCAGATACGCAGTATTTT. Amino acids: CASSWGRGSDTQYF.

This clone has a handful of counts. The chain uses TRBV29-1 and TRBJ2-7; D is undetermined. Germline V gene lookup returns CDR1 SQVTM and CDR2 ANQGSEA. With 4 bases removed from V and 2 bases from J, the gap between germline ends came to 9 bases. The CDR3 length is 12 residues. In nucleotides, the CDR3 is TGCAGCGTTGTAGGCTCCACCTACGAGCAGTACTTC. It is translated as CSVVGSTYEQYF.